This TCR beta chain originates from a study of regulatory T cells in long-lasting Graves disease (dated by TCRdb to the early 2020s). About the investigation overall: Newly diagnosed Graves' disease patients had taken antithyroid drugs for less than 3 months. Peripheral blood TCR sequencing and RNA sequencing compared persistent Graves' disease patients with newly diagnosed Graves' disease patients. The study was registered as a clinical trial and conducted in China. A total of around 33 samples were covered by TCR sequencing, comprising approximately 13 persistent and around 20 newly diagnosed Graves' disease patients. Broader findings and caveats from the paper: Lower TCR Shannon entropy and fewer highly expanded clones were observed in persistent Graves' disease patients than in newly diagnosed patients, which suggested clonal expansion. The authors acknowledged the small sample size as a limitation that may reduce accuracy. A larger number of public clonotypes was shared among persistent patients (more than 2,500) than among newly diagnosed patients (roughly 930). Persistent disease showed preferential use of TRBV28, TRBJ1-2 and TRBJ2-5, whereas newly diagnosed disease favored TRBV20-1 and TRBJ2-1. Only the TCR beta chain was sequenced and analyzed. The study examined only peripheral blood because the primary lesion, thyroid tissue, could not be accessed.

Explained via the paper, the time point label denotes: newly diagnosed GD, antithyroid drugs for less than 3 months. For both TCR sequencing and RNA sequencing, RNA was extracted from PBMCs in TRIzol. Graves' disease was diagnosed according to American Thyroid Association guidelines. Recruitment of patients was carried out at an endocrinology department in Xi'an, China. Each patient gave approximately 9.7 milliliters of peripheral blood, collected in an EDTA anticoagulant tube. Ficoll Paque Plus density gradient separation was used to isolate PBMCs, and no further T cell sorting was done. An Agilent 2100 Bioanalyzer and agarose gel were used to check RNA quality, while a NanoDrop 2000 measured RNA concentration. The cysteine opens and the phenylalanine closes a CDR3 of 15 amino acids. Only the CDR3 DNA stays, 45 bases, in frame from base 1. The germline V gene (reference sequence) supplies CDR1 LNHNV and CDR2 YYDKDF. V is cut back by 0 bases and J by 1 base, with 2 bases in the junction unmatched.

To prepare the library, multiplex PCR was applied. TCRdb records Illumina HiSeq 4000 as the sequencer. iRepertoire HTBI primers and Arm-PCR amplification of CDR3 regions were used to construct TCR beta libraries. Before sequencing, the PCR products underwent gel purification. Turning to the authors' computational methods: Gene usage analysis of CDR3 amino acid clonotypes relied on the 60 or so TRBV and 14 TRBJ segments identified across samples. COPE and FqMerger were used to merge the filtered high-quality paired reads into contigs. BLAST was used to align contigs to IMGT TRBV, TRBD and TRBJ reference genes, and CDR3 was defined according to IMGT. Any clonotype with a frequency above 0.1% was counted as a highly expanded clone. Repertoire diversity was measured by Shannon entropy, and V-J evenness by the Gini coefficient. Clonotypes shared by more than one individual were considered public. The public reads were quality trimmed at Q25 with fastp and then assembled into clones with MiXCR by TCRdb, keeping productive beta chains. Each record represents a unique CDR3 protein, reported with the most common genes and DNA among its rows. These V and J calls rely on TCRdb rather than the paper's analysis. The sample table contains 350,000 to 450,000 distinct CDR3 sequences; only one count was recorded for approximately 16% of them. The ten largest make up approximately 8% of the sample.

In regard to this clonotype: This receptor's antigen is unknown. Per-nucleotide qualities are absent, and no much larger clonotype sits a single base away.

These data also formed part of another study, on T cells in Graves' hyperthyroidism and ophthalmopathy. The second source states: Stable Graves' hyperthyroidism was defined as no progression to ophthalmopathy during 18 months of follow-up. Hyperthyroidism patients were aged 18 to 65 years and newly diagnosed, with disease duration of less than 2 months. The study excluded patients with uncontrolled infections, other autoimmune diseases, pregnancy or lactation. Clinical symptoms, serum thyroxine and TRAb, thyroid ultrasound, and orbital computed tomography formed the basis for the diagnoses. The TCR CDR3 was subjected to a first round of RT-PCR using the HTBI primer set and the Qiagen OneStep RT-PCR kit. Most expanded thyroid clonotypes (frequency above 0.001) were also detected in blood, suggesting blood repertoires may reflect thyroid immune responses. A 13 V-J signature model separated ophthalmopathy from stable hyperthyroidism, with approximately 86% sensitivity and about 81% specificity in cross-validation and 80%/75% in testing. In validation, the model predicted progression to ophthalmopathy a median of about 6.8 months before onset, with about 70% sensitivity and nearly 75% specificity. To identify TCR V-J signatures that set the groups apart, the researchers used a discovery cohort of more than 95 patients, made up of 40 to 45 with Graves' ophthalmopathy and 55 to 65 with stable Graves' hyperthyroidism. An independent validation cohort of 18 to 20 hyperthyroidism patients and about 16 patients who later progressed to ophthalmopathy tested prospective prediction of ophthalmopathy. The 75 to 100 discovery patients were divided at random into training and test sets in a 7:3 ratio. The study also compared thyroid tissue and blood T-cell repertoires from 5 to 7 Graves' hyperthyroidism patients. After sampling, hyperthyroidism patients received methimazole starting at 30 mg daily, and ophthalmopathy patients received high-dose intravenous methylprednisolone. Libraries were constructed in a second round of multiplex PCR, after which size selection and purification were carried out. Sequencing of the libraries was done on an Illumina HiSeq2000 using paired-end 100 bp reads. Raw data were processed with SOAPnuke, discarding reads with adapters, uncalled bases, mean Phred below 15, or no exact constant-primer or identifier match. COPE v1.2.5 was used to merge the high-quality paired reads, and each unique nucleotide sequence was defined as a clonotype. MiTCR v1.1 was used to align clonotypes to the IMGT TRBV, TRBD and TRBJ reference segments. The analysis included only V-J combinations with a frequency above 0.0001, which together covered 99.2% of the repertoires. A TCS score was defined as the ratio between F50 (clonal expansion) and ExV (chaos), using BLOSUM62-based TCRdist between CDR3 peptides within each V-J. Welch's t-statistics and random forest reduced several hundred V-J features to 10 to 15, which were used in a naive Bayes classifier (R e1071). No statistical method was used to set the sample size in advance, and investigators knew the group allocation. The paper describes TCR Vbeta CDR3 sequencing of 120 to 150 peripheral blood samples, made up of some 42 ophthalmopathy patients, roughly 80 hyperthyroidism patients and some 17 progressor patients.

The receptor was derived from a middle-aged woman with Graves disease. Donor details come from another sample of the same person, matched by shared clones. This sample comprised peripheral blood mononuclear cells (PBMCs), obtained at new diagnosis, from a patient treated with antithyroid drugs. Rearrangement joined TRBV15 to TRBJ1-1; TRBD1 lines up with 7 middle nucleotides. The sequence in DNA is TGTGCCACCAGCAGAGATAAGGGGGCGAACACTGAAGCTTTCTTT. It codes for CATSRDKGANTEAFF.